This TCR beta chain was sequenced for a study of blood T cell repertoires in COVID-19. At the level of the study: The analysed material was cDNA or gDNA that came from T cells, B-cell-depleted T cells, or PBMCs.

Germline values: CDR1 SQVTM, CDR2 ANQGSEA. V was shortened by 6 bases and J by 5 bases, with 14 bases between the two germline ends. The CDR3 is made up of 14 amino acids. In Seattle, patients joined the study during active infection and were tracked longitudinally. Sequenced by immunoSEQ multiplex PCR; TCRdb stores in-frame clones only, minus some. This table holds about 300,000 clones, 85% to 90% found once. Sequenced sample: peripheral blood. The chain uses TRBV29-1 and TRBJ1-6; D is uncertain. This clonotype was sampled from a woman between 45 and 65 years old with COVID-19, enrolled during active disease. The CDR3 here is CSVQLTRNNSPLHF. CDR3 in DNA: TGCAGCGTCCAGTTGACGCGGAATAATTCACCCCTCCACTTT.